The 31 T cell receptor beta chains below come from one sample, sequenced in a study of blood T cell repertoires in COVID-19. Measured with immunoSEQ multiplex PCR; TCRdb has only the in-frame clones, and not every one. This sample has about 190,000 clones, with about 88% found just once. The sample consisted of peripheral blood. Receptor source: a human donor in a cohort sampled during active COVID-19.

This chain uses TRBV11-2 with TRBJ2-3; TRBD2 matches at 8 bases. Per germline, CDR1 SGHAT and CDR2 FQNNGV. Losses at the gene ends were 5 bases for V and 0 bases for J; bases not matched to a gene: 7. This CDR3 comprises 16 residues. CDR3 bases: TGTGCCAGCAGCCACCTAGCGGGCCTCAGCACAGATACGCAGTATTTT. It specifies CASSHLAGLSTDTQYF.

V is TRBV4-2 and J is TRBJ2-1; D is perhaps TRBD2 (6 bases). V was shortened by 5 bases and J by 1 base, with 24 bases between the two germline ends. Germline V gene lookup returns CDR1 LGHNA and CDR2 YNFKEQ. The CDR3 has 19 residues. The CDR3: CASSVVPPLAQLSYNEQFF. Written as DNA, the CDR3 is TGTGCCAGCAGCGTAGTTCCCCCCCTAGCGCAACTTTCCTACAATGAGCAGTTCTTC.

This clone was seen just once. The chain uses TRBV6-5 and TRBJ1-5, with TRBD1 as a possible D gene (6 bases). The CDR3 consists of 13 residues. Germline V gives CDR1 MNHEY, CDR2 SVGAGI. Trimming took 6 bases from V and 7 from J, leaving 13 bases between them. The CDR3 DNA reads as TGTGCCAGCAGACGTACAGGGCTCCAGCCCCAGCATTTT. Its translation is CASRRTGLQPQHF.

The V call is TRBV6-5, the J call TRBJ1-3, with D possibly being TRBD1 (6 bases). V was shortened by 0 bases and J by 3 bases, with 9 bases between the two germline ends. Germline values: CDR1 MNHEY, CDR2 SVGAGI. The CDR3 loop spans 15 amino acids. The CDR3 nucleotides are TGTGCCAGCAGTTACTCAGGGGGTTTTGGAAACACCATATATTTT. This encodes CASSYSGGFGNTIYF.

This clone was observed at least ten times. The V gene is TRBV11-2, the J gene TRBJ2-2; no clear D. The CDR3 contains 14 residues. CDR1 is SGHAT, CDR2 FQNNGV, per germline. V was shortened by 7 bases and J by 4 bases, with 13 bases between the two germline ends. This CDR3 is CASTIPVSTGELFF. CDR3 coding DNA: TGTGCCAGCACCATTCCGGTCTCCACCGGGGAGCTGTTTTTT.

The CDR3 is CASSRTGVYGYTF. CDR3 DNA sequence: TGTGCCAGCAGCCGGACAGGGGTCTATGGCTACACCTTC. This chain connects TRBV7-2 to TRBJ1-2, with 9 bases that match TRBD1. The CDR3 sequence is 13 residues long. V was pared by 5 bases and J by 4 bases, with 2 bases of the junction left unmatched. Germline V gene data show CDR1 as SGHTA and CDR2 as FQGNSA.

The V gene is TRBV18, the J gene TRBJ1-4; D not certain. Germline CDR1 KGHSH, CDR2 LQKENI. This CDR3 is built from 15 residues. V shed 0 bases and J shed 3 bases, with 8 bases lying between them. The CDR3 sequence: CASSPPGAPNEKLFF. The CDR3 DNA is TGTGCCAGCTCACCACCGGGAGCCCCTAATGAAAAACTGTTTTTT.

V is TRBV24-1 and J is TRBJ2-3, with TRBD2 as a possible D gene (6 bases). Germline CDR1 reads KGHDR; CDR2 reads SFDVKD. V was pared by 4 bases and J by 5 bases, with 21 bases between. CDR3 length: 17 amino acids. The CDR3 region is CATSESPYSKGGDTQYF. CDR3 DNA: TGTGCCACCAGTGAATCCCCCTACTCGAAGGGAGGAGATACGCAGTATTTT.

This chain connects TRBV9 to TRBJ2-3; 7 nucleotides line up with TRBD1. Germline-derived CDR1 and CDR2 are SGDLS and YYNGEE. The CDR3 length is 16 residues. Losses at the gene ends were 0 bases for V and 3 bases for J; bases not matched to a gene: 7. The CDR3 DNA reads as TGTGCCAGCAGCGTAGAGCCAGGGGGTGATACAGATACGCAGTATTTT. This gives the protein CASSVEPGGDTDTQYF.

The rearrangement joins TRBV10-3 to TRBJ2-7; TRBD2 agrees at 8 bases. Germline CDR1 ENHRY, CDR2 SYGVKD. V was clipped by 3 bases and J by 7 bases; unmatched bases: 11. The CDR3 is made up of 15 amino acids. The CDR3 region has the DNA TGTGCCATCAGTGAAGCTAGCGGGCTCCCTAGGGAGCAGTACTTC. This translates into CAISEASGLPREQYF.

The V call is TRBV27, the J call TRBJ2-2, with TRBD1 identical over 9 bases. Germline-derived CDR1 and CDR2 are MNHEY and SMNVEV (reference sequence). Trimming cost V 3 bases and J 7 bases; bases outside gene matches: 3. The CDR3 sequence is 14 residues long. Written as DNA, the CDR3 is TGTGCCAGCAGTTTTACAGGGGGCCTCGGGGAGCTGTTTTTT. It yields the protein CASSFTGGLGELFF.

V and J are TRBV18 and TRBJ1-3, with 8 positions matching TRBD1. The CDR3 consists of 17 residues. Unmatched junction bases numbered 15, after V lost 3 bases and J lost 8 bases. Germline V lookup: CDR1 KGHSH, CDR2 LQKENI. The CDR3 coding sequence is TGTGCCAGCTCACCCCCTCCGGGACAGGTCGGCGTGGACACCATATATTTT. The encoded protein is CASSPPPGQVGVDTIYF. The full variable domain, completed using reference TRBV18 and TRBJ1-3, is NAGVMQNPRHLVRRRGQEARLRCSPMKGHSHVYWYRQLPEEGLKFMVYLQKENIIDESGMPKERFSAEFPKEGPSILRIQQVVRGDSAAYFCASSPPPGQVGVDTIYFGEGSWLTVV.

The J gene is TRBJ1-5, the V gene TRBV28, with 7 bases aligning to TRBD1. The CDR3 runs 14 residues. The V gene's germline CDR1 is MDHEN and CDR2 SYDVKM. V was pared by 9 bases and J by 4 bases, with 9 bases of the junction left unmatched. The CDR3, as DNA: TGTGCCAGTATGACAGGGCAGAGGAATCAGCCCCAGCATTTT. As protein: CASMTGQRNQPQHF.

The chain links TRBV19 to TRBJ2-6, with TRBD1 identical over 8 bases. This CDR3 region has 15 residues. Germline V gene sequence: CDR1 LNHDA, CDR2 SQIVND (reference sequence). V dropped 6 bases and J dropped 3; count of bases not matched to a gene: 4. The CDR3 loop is CASSLQGDGANVLTF. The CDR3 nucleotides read TGTGCCAGTAGCCTACAGGGGGATGGGGCCAACGTCCTGACTTTC.

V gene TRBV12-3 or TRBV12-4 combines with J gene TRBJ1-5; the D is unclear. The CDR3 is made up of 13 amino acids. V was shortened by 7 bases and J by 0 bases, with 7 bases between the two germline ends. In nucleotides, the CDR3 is TGTGCCAGCATGGCTTATAGCAATCAGCCCCAGCATTTT. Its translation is CASMAYSNQPQHF.

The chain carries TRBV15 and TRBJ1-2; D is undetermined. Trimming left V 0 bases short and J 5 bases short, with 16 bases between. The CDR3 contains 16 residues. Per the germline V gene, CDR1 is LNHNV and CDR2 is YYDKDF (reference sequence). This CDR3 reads CATSRDLGNRGYGYTF. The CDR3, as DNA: TGTGCCACCAGCAGAGATTTGGGCAACCGTGGGTATGGCTACACCTTC. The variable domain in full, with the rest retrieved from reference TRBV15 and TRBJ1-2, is DAMVIQNPRYQVTQFGKPVTLSCSQTLNHNVMYWYQQKSSQAPKLLFHYYDKDFNNEADTPDNFQSRRPNTSFCFLDIRSPGLGDTAMYLCATSRDLGNRGYGYTFGSGTRLTVV.

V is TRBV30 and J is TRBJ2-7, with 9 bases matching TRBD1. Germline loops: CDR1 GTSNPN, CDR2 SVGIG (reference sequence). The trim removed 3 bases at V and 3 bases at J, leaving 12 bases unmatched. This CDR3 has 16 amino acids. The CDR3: CAWSVKPGQGRYEQYF. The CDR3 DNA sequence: TGTGCCTGGAGCGTAAAGCCGGGACAGGGACGCTACGAGCAGTACTTC.

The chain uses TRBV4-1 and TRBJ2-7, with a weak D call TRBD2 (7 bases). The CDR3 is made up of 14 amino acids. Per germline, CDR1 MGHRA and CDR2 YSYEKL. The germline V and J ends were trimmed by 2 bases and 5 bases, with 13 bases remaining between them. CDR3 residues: CASSQPGGPHEQYF. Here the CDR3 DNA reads TGCGCCAGCAGCCAACCCGGGGGGCCCCACGAGCAGTACTTC.

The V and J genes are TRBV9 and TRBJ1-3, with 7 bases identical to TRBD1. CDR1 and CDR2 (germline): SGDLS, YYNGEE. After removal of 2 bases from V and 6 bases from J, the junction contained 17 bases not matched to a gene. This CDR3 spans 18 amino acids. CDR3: CASSVTGNHQPGKNTIYF. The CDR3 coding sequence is TGTGCCAGCAGCGTGACAGGGAATCACCAACCGGGTAAAAACACCATATATTTT.

This CDR3 is CASSLGIQETQYF. In nucleotides, the CDR3 is TGTGCCAGCAGCCTCGGGATCCAAGAGACCCAGTACTTC. The chain combines TRBV5-8 with TRBJ2-5, with a possible D match to TRBD2 (5 bases). This CDR3 contains 13 residues. Per the germline V gene, CDR1 is SGHTS and CDR2 is YDEGEE. Trimming left V 4 bases short and J 1 base short, with 8 bases between.

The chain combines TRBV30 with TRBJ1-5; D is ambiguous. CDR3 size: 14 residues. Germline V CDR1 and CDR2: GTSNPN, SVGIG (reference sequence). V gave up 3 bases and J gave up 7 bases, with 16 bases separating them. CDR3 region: CAWSPLKGGQPQHF. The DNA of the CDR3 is TGTGCCTGGAGCCCCCTAAAGGGAGGGCAGCCCCAGCATTTT.

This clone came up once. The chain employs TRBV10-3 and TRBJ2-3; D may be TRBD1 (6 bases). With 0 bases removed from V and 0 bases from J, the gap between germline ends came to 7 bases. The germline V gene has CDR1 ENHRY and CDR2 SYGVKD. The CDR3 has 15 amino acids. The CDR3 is CAISESRGSTDTQYF. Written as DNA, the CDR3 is TGTGCCATCAGTGAGTCGAGGGGGAGCACAGATACGCAGTATTTT.

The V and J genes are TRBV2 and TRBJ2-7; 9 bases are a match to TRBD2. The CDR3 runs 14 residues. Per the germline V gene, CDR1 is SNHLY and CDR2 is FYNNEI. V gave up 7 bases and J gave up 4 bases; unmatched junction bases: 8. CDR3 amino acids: CASKPGLATYEQYF. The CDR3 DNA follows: TGTGCCAGCAAACCGGGACTAGCAACTTACGAGCAGTACTTC.

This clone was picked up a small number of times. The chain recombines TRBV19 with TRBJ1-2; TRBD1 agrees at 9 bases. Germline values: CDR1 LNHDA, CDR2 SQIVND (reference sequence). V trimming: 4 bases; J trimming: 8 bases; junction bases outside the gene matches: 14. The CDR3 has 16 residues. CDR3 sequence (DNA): TGTGCCAGTAGTACAACCCCCGGGACAGGGTTACGGGGCTACACCTTC. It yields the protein CASSTTPGTGLRGYTF.

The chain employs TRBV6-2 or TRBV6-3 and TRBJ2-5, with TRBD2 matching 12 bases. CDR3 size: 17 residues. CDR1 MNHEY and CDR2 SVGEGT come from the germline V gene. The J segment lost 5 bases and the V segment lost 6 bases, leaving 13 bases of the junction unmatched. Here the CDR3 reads CASSWTSGNPPIETQYF. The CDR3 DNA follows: TGTGCCAGCAGCTGGACTAGCGGGAACCCGCCGATCGAGACCCAGTACTTC.

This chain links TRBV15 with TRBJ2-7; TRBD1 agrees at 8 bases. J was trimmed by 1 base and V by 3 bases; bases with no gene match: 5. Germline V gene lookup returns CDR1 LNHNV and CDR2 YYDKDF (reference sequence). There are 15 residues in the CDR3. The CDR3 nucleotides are TGTGCCACCAGCAGTCGACAGGGGTCTTCCTACGAGCAGTACTTC. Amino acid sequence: CATSSRQGSSYEQYF.

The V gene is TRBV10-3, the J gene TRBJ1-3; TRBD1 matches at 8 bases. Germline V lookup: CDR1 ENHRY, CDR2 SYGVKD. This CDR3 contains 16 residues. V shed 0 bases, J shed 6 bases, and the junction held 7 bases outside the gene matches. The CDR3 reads CAISESRPGGANTIYF. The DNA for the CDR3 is TGTGCCATCAGTGAGTCGAGGCCAGGGGGCGCAAACACCATATATTTT.

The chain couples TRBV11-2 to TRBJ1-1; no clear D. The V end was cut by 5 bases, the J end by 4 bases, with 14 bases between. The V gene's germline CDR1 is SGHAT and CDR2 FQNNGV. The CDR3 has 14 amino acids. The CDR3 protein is CASSQPGRRTEAFF. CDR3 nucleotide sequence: TGTGCCAGCAGCCAGCCCGGGAGGCGCACTGAAGCTTTCTTT.

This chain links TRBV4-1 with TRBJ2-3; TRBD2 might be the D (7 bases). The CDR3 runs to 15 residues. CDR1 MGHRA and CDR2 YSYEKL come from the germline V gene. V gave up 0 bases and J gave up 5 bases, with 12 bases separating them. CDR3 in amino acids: CASSQDAGALDTQYF. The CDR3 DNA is TGCGCCAGCAGCCAAGATGCGGGGGCCCTAGATACGCAGTATTTT.

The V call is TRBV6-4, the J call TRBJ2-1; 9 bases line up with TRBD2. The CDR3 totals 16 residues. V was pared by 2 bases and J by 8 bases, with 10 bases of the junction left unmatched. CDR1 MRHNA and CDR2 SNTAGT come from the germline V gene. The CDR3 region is CASSDPAGGNPYEQFF. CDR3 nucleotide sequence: TGTGCCAGCAGTGACCCCGCGGGGGGGAATCCTTATGAGCAGTTCTTC.

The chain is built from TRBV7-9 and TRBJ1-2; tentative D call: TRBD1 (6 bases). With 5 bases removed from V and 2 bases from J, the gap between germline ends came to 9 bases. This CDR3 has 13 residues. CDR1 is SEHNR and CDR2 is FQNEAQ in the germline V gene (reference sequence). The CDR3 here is CASSPDSNYGYTF. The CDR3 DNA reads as TGTGCCAGCAGCCCGGACAGCAACTATGGCTACACCTTC.